A selection of T cell receptor beta chains follows, all from one sample in a study of regulatory T cells in long-lasting Graves disease. MiXCR was run by TCRdb on the multiplex PCR reads, yielding one entry per CDR3 protein. This table holds roughly 360,000 distinct CDR3 sequences, about an eighth found once. The data were also submitted as part of a second study, on T cells in Graves' hyperthyroidism and ophthalmopathy.

This specimen consisted of peripheral blood mononuclear cells (PBMCs), obtained at new diagnosis, from a patient treated with antithyroid drugs. The source of these receptors is a woman aged 18-29 years with Graves disease. Both conserved end residues are part of each CDR3. Fields, in order: clone size, CDR3 length, J gene, V gene, D gene, CDR3 DNA, CDR3 protein. D genes are given only for firm matches. The listing skips clone size in some rows; elsewhere it reads once, few, many or a size class.

size: many; length: 15; J: TRBJ2-2; V: TRBV6-1; D: NA; DNA: TGTGCCAGCAGTCGGGAGCTAGGGGACACCGGGGAGCTGTTTTTT; CDR3: CASSRELGDTGELFF
size: NA; length: 14; J: TRBJ1-2; V: TRBV5-6; D: NA; DNA: TGTGCCAGCAGCTCCGCACAGGGAATAGGAGGCTACACCTTC; CDR3: CASSSAQGIGGYTF
size: many; length: 13; J: TRBJ1-1; V: TRBV2; D: NA; DNA: TGTGCCAGCAGAGAATTTTGGAACACTGAAGCTTTCTTT; CDR3: CASREFWNTEAFF
size: many; length: 13; J: TRBJ1-1; V: TRBV28; D: NA; DNA: TGTGCCAGCAGTCCTAATACAGGGTCTAAAGCTTTCTTT; CDR3: CASSPNTGSKAFF
size: many; length: 16; J: TRBJ1-2; V: TRBV7-9; D: TRBD1; DNA: TGTGCCAGCAGCTCGTGGGACAGGGATGGGTACTATGGCTACACCTTC; CDR3: CASSSWDRDGYYGYTF
size: many; length: 14; J: TRBJ2-1; V: TRBV27; D: TRBD1; DNA: TGTGCCAGCAGTCTGGGGACAGGTTACAATGAGCAGTTCTTC; CDR3: CASSLGTGYNEQFF
size: many; length: 14; J: TRBJ1-5; V: TRBV2; D: TRBD1; DNA: TGTGCCAGCAGACGCCGGGACAGATATCAGCCCCAGCATTTT; CDR3: CASRRRDRYQPQHF
size: many; length: 14; J: TRBJ1-5; V: TRBV2; D: TRBD1; DNA: TGTGCCAGCAGTGGGGGGACAGGGGGCCGGCCCCAGCATTTT; CDR3: CASSGGTGGRPQHF
size: many; length: 14; J: TRBJ2-1; V: TRBV20-1; D: NA; DNA: TGCAGTGCTAGAATGCGGCGGGGTTACAATGAGCAGTTCTTC; CDR3: CSARMRRGYNEQFF
size: NA; length: 21; J: TRBJ2-2; V: TRBV7-6; D: TRBD2; DNA: TGTGCCAGCAGCTTAGCGGTTTCGGAACTAGCGGGAGGGACGAACACCGGGGAGCTGTTTTTT; CDR3: CASSLAVSELAGGTNTGELFF
size: many; length: 16; J: TRBJ2-3; V: TRBV5-1; D: TRBD2; DNA: TGCGCCAGCAGCTTGGGACTAGCGGGACTCACAGATACGCAGTATTTT; CDR3: CASSLGLAGLTDTQYF
size: NA; length: 14; J: TRBJ2-1; V: TRBV29-1; D: NA; DNA: TGCAGCGTTGAAGATCATGAGCATTACAATGAGCAGTTCTTC; CDR3: CSVEDHEHYNEQFF
size: few; length: 16; J: TRBJ1-2; V: TRBV29-1; D: TRBD1; DNA: TGCAGCGTTGATTATGAGGACAGGGGATCAGGGTATGGCTACACCTTC; CDR3: CSVDYEDRGSGYGYTF
size: many; length: 13; J: TRBJ1-4; V: TRBV7-2; D: NA; DNA: TGTGCCAGCAGCTTAGGACGGGATGAAAAACTGTTTTTT; CDR3: CASSLGRDEKLFF
size: NA; length: 13; J: TRBJ1-2; V: TRBV28; D: TRBD1; DNA: TGTGCCAGCAGCGACAGGGAAGACTATGGCTACACCTTC; CDR3: CASSDREDYGYTF